The rows below give T cell receptor beta chains drawn from one sample of a study of shared clonotypes between healthy human individuals. The repertoire was sequenced with immunoSEQ multiplex PCR; TCRdb's copy has only in-frame clones and lacks some. In the table there are a few million clones, about 94% of which are singletons. Sequencing was done on a sample of naive CD8+ T cells from PBMCs. These receptors were obtained from a man aged 18 to 30 in good health. Some clones in this sample may be carry-over from other donors' samples. Both conserved end residues are part of each CDR3. Each record gives: V gene, J gene, D gene, clone size, CDR3 DNA, CDR3 protein. A D gene is named only where the DNA matches it firmly. Clone size appears in some rows only: once, few, many, or a class for an expanded clone.

TRBV9	TRBJ2-1	TRBD2	NA	TGTGCCAGCAGCGTAGGAACTAGCGGGAGGGCAGATGAGCAGTTCTTC	CASSVGTSGRADEQFF
TRBV27	TRBJ2-1	TRBD2	NA	TGTGCCAGCAGTTTTCGCGGGAGTGGCTGGGAGGAGCAGTTCTTC	CASSFRGSGWEEQFF
TRBV5-1	TRBJ2-5	NA	NA	TGCGCCAGCAGCTTGAGTTTCCAGGACGGGTACCAAGAGACCCAGTACTTC	CASSLSFQDGYQETQYF
TRBV9	TRBJ2-5	NA	NA	TGTGCCAGCAGCGTAGAGGGTGGTTGGGAGACCCAGTACTTC	CASSVEGGWETQYF
TRBV11-2	TRBJ2-3	NA	NA	TGTGCCAGCTATTTTGGAGTTGGGACAGATACGCAGTATTTT	CASYFGVGTDTQYF
TRBV7-3	TRBJ2-5	NA	NA	TGTGCCAGCAGCTTAACCCCCCGGGAAGGAGAGACCCAGTACTTC	CASSLTPREGETQYF
TRBV30	TRBJ2-1	NA	NA	TGTGCCTGGAGCAACGGGATGCCGGGGAATGAGCAGTTCTTC	CAWSNGMPGNEQFF
TRBV28	TRBJ1-5	TRBD1	NA	TGTGCCAGCAGTCTAAGCCGGACAGGGTCCGGCAATCAGCCCCAGCATTTT	CASSLSRTGSGNQPQHF
TRBV4-2	TRBJ2-7	TRBD1	NA	TGTGCCAGCAGCCATCTGACAGGGTTGCGATCCTACGAGCAGTACTTC	CASSHLTGLRSYEQYF
TRBV5-1	TRBJ2-1	NA	NA	TGCGCCAGCAGCTTGGCCAGTACGGGAGCGACGTACAATGAGCAGTTCTTC	CASSLASTGATYNEQFF
TRBV5-1	TRBJ2-1	TRBD2	NA	TGCGCCAGCAGCGCGGGACTAGCGGACTACAATGAGCAGTTCTTC	CASSAGLADYNEQFF
TRBV4-3	TRBJ2-1	NA	NA	TGCGCCAGCAGCCAAGATCAGACGGTCGGGTTTGATAATGAGCAGTTCTTC	CASSQDQTVGFDNEQFF
TRBV29-1	TRBJ2-6	TRBD1	once	TGCAGCGCGGGACAGGGGAACCCTCCTGGGGCCAACGTCCTGACTTTC	CSAGQGNPPGANVLTF
TRBV4-1	TRBJ2-7	TRBD2	NA	TGCGCCAGCAGCCAAAGGGAGGGGACTGTGACCTACGAGCAGTACTTC	CASSQREGTVTYEQYF
TRBV13	TRBJ2-5	TRBD1	NA	TGTGCCAGCAGCTGGGGCAGGGGGGAGACCCAGTACTTC	CASSWGRGETQYF
TRBV19	TRBJ2-7	NA	NA	TGTGCCAGTAGTATAGGAAACACGTTCTACGAGCAGTACTTC	CASSIGNTFYEQYF
TRBV2	TRBJ1-3	NA	NA	TGTGCCAGCAGTGCCGAAGGGGGGGCGCCTGGAAACACCATATATTTT	CASSAEGGAPGNTIYF
TRBV27	TRBJ1-2	NA	few	TGTGCCAGCAGTTTAGGTTCGCCATATGGCTACACCTTC	CASSLGSPYGYTF
TRBV9	TRBJ1-1	NA	NA	TGTGCCAGCAGCGTAGGACAGAAGAACACTGAAGCTTTCTTT	CASSVGQKNTEAFF
TRBV27	TRBJ1-5	NA	NA	TGTGCCAGCAGTTTTCTGGCCCCCCTGGGCAATCAGCCCCAGCATTTT	CASSFLAPLGNQPQHF
TRBV10-2	TRBJ2-7	TRBD2	NA	TGCGCCAGCAGGGCGGGAGCAAACTACGAGCAGTACTTC	CASRAGANYEQYF
TRBV27	TRBJ2-2	NA	NA	TGTGCCAGCAGTTGGACCAGGGAAGCCACCGGGGAGCTGTTTTTT	CASSWTREATGELFF
TRBV28	TRBJ1-2	TRBD1	NA	TGTGCCAGCAGTTTCGGGGACAGGGCTTTTGGCTACACCTTC	CASSFGDRAFGYTF
TRBV30	TRBJ2-7	NA	NA	TGTGCCTGGAGCCTACCCCTTGGCAGGGGTTACGAGCAGTACTTC	CAWSLPLGRGYEQYF
TRBV7-6	TRBJ2-7	NA	NA	TGTGCCAGCAGCTTAAGCACCGGGACGTGGGAGCAGTACTTC	CASSLSTGTWEQYF
TRBV5-8	TRBJ2-7	NA	once	TGTGCCAGCAGCCCCTCACCCGTGACCTACGAGCAGTACTTC	CASSPSPVTYEQYF
TRBV6-5	TRBJ1-5	NA	once	TGTGCCAGCAGTTACAGGGGGGAACAGCCCCAGCATTTT	CASSYRGEQPQHF
TRBV29-1	TRBJ1-1	TRBD1	NA	TGCAGCGTTCATGACAGGGAGAACACTGAAGCTTTCTTT	CSVHDRENTEAFF
TRBV18	TRBJ2-3	NA	NA	TGTGCCAGCTCACCCTCTGGTCGACGGACAGATACGCAGTATTTT	CASSPSGRRTDTQYF
TRBV2	TRBJ2-7	NA	NA	TGTGCCAGCGAGAAAGTGACCGGGACAAGGGCTGGGGAGCAGTACTTC	CASEKVTGTRAGEQYF
TRBV19	TRBJ1-2	TRBD1	NA	TGTGCCAGTAGTATGGTAAACCGACAGGGATCTAACTATGGCTACACCTTC	CASSMVNRQGSNYGYTF
TRBV9	TRBJ2-7	TRBD2	NA	TGTGCCAGCAGCGTGTCTAGCGGCGAGCAGTACTTC	CASSVSSGEQYF
TRBV27	TRBJ2-7	NA	once	TGTGCCAGCAGTTTAATGGGTTCCCTCTCCTACGAGCAGTACTTC	CASSLMGSLSYEQYF
TRBV27	TRBJ2-7	TRBD1	NA	TGTGCCAGCAGTTTATACCCTGGGAGTCGGACAGGGGGAGAGCAGTACTTC	CASSLYPGSRTGGEQYF
TRBV29-1	TRBJ1-2	NA	once	TGCAGCGTCGACTTCCAGGGATATCGGGGCTACACCTTC	CSVDFQGYRGYTF
TRBV14	TRBJ1-2	NA	NA	TGTGCCAGCAGCCTAAGCAACAACTATGGCTACACCTTC	CASSLSNNYGYTF
TRBV9	TRBJ1-5	NA	NA	TGTGCCAGCAGCGTAGGCGGCGGCAATCAGCCCCAGCATTTT	CASSVGGGNQPQHF
TRBV6-5	TRBJ2-2	NA	NA	TGTGCCAGCAGTTATCGTGGTCAGGAGCTGTTTTTT	CASSYRGQELFF
TRBV9	TRBJ2-1	NA	NA	TGTGCCAGCAGCGTACACAGGAGCTCCTACAATGAGCAGTTCTTC	CASSVHRSSYNEQFF
TRBV27	TRBJ2-1	TRBD2	NA	TGTGCCAGCAGTCCCTTCGACCCAGCGGGAGGGCATGAGCAGTTCTTC	CASSPFDPAGGHEQFF
TRBV7-8	TRBJ2-1	NA	NA	TGTGCCAGCAGCCTCGACAGTTCTACCTACAATGAGCAGTTCTTC	CASSLDSSTYNEQFF
TRBV7-9	TRBJ1-2	TRBD1	NA	TGTGCCAGCAGCTTCGGACAGGACGCTATATATGGCTACACCTTC	CASSFGQDAIYGYTF
TRBV6-4	TRBJ1-5	TRBD1	NA	TGTGCCAGCAGGTACCGGGACAGGGGAAGCAATCAGCCCCAGCATTTT	CASRYRDRGSNQPQHF
TRBV10-2	TRBJ2-7	NA	few	TGCGCCAGCAGTGAGTGGGGGCAGGAGCAGTACTTC	CASSEWGQEQYF
TRBV14	TRBJ2-3	TRBD1	NA	TGTGCCAGCAGCCCAAACCCTTGGACAGGATGGGATACGCAGTATTTT	CASSPNPWTGWDTQYF
TRBV29-1	TRBJ2-7	TRBD2	NA	TGCAGCGTTGATGGCGGGAGCGGCTACGAGCAGTACTTC	CSVDGGSGYEQYF
TRBV28	TRBJ2-7	TRBD1	NA	TGTGCCAGCAGTTTACGACAGGGGATCGACGAGCAGTACTTC	CASSLRQGIDEQYF
TRBV7-9	TRBJ2-7	NA	few	TGTGCCAGCAGCCCCCGGGACACGATTCGGGAGCAGTACTTC	CASSPRDTIREQYF
TRBV19	TRBJ2-2	NA	NA	TGTGCCAGTCACTCCTGGACAGAAGTAATGAACACCGGGGAGCTGTTTTTT	CASHSWTEVMNTGELFF
TRBV4-3	TRBJ2-1	NA	NA	TGCGCCAGCAGCCAACTTCAGGGCGCCTACAATGAGCAGTTCTTC	CASSQLQGAYNEQFF
TRBV27	TRBJ2-2	TRBD2	NA	TGTGCCAGCTCAAAAGGACTAGCGGGCCTCACCGGGGAGCTGTTTTTT	CASSKGLAGLTGELFF
TRBV29-1	TRBJ2-7	NA	NA	TGCAGCGGTGGGACTTCGGGCTACGAGCAGTACTTC	CSGGTSGYEQYF